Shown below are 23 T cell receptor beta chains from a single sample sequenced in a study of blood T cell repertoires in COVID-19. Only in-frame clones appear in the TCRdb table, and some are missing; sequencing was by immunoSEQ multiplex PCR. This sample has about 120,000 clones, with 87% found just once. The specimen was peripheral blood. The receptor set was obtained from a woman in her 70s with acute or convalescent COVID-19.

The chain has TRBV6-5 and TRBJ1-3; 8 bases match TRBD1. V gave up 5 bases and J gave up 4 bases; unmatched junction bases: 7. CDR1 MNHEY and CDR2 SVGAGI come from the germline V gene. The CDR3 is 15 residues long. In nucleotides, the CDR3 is TGTGCCAGCAGTCCTTGGACAGGGTTAGGAAACACCATATATTTT. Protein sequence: CASSPWTGLGNTIYF.

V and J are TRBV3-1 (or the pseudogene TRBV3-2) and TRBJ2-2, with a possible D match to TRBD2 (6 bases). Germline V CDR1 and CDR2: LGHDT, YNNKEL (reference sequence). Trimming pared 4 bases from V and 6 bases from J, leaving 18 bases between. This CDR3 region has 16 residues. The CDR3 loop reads CASSPPGLGESGELFF. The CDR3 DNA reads TGTGCCAGCAGCCCGCCGGGACTCGGAGAGTCCGGGGAGCTGTTTTTT.

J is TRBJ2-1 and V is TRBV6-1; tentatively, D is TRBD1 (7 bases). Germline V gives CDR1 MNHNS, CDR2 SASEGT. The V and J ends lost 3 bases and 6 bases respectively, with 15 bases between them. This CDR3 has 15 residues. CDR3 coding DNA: TGTGCCAGCAGTGACAGGCAGGGGGGATTCAATGAGCAGTTCTTC. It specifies CASSDRQGGFNEQFF.

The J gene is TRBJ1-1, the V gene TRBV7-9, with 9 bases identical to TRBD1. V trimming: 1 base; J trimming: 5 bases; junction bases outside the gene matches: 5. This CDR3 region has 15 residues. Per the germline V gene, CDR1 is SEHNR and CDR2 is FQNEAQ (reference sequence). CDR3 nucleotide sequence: TGTGCCAGCAGCTTAGAGACAGGGGGGAATACTGAAGCTTTCTTT. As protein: CASSLETGGNTEAFF.

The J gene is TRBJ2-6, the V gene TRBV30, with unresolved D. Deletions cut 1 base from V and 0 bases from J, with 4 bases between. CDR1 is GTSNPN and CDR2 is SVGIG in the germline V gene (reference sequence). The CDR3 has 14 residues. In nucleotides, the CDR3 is TGTGCCTGGAGTGGTTACTCTGGGGCCAACGTCCTGACTTTC. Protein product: CAWSGYSGANVLTF.

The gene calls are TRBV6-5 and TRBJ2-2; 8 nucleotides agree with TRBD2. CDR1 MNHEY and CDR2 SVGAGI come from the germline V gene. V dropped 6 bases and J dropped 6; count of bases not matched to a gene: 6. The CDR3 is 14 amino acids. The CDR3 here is CASRLGLGSGELFF. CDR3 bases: TGTGCCAGCAGACTGGGACTAGGATCCGGGGAGCTGTTTTTT.

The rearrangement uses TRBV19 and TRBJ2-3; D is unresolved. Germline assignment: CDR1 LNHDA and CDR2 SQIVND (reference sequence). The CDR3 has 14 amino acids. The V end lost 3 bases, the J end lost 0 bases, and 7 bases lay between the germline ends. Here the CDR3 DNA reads TGTGCCAGTAGTATCCAGAAAAGCACAGATACGCAGTATTTT. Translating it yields CASSIQKSTDTQYF.

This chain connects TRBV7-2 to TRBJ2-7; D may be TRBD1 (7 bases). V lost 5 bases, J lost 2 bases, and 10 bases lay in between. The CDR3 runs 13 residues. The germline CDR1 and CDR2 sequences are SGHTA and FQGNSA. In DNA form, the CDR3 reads TGTGCCAGCAGCCAGGGGGGCCCCTACGAGCAGTACTTC. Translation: CASSQGGPYEQYF.

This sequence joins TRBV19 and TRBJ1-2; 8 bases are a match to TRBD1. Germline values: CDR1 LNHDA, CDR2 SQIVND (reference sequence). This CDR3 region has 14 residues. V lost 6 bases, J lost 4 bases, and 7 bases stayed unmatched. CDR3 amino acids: CASRTTGEGYGYTF. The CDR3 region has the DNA TGTGCCAGTAGAACGACAGGGGAAGGCTATGGCTACACCTTC.

The CDR3 sequence: CASSKARRQGRTGELFF. The DNA for the CDR3 is TGTGCCAGCAGCAAAGCGCGGCGACAGGGCAGGACCGGGGAGCTGTTTTTT. The chain joins TRBV21-1 to TRBJ2-2; no DNA check was done on the table's D call, TRBD1. TRBV21-1 is designated a pseudogene. This CDR3 spans 17 amino acids.

CDR3 region: CASSALTSYEQYF. The CDR3 DNA sequence: TGTGCCAGCAGCGCCCTCACTAGTTACGAGCAGTACTTC. J is TRBJ2-7 and V is TRBV3-1 (or the pseudogene TRBV3-2); D might be TRBD2 (5 bases). The germline V and J ends were trimmed by 5 bases and 4 bases, with 12 bases remaining between them. This CDR3 comprises 13 residues. Looked up from germline, CDR1 is LGHDT and CDR2 is YNNKEL (reference sequence).

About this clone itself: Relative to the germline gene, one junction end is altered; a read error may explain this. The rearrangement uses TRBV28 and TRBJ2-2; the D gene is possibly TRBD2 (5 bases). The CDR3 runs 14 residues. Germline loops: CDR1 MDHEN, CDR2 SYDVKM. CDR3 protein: CASSQWGDTGELFF. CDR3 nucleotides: TGTGCCAGCAGCCAATGGGGAGACACTGGGGAGCTGTTTTTT.

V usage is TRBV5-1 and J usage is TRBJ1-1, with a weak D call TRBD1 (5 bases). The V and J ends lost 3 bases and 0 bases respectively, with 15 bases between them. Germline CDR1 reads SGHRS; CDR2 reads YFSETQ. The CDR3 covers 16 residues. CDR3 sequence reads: CASSSAVGGLNTEAFF. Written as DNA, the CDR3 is TGCGCCAGCAGCTCCGCGGTGGGGGGACTGAACACTGAAGCTTTCTTT.

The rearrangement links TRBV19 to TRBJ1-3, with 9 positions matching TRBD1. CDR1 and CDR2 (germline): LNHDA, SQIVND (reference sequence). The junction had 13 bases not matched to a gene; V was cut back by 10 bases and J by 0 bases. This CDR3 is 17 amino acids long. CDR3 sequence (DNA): TGTGCCACCTTCCTACCGGGACAGGGACCCTCTGGAAACACCATATATTTT. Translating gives CATFLPGQGPSGNTIYF.

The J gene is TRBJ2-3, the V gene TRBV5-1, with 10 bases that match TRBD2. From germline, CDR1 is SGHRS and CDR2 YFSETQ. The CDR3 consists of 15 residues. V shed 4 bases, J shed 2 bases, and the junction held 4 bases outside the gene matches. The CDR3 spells CASSPGLATTDTQYF. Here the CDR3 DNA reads TGCGCCAGCAGCCCGGGACTAGCGACCACAGATACGCAGTATTTT.

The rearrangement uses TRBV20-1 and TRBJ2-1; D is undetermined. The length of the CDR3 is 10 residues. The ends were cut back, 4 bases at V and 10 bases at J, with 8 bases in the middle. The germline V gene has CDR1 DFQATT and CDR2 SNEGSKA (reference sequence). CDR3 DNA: TGCAGTGCTAAACTCCCGGAGCAGTTCTTC. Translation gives CSAKLPEQFF.

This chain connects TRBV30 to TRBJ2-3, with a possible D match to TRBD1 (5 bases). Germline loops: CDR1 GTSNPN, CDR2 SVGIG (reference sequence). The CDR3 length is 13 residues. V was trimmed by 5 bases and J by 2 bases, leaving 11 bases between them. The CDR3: CAWADSFTDTQYF. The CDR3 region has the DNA TGTGCCTGGGCAGACAGTTTCACAGATACGCAGTATTTT.

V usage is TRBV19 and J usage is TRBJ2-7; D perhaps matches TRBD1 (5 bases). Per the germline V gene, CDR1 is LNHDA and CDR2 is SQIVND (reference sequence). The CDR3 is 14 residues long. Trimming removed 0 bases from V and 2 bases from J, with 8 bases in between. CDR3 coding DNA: TGTGCCAGTAGTATAGACAGGGCCCCCTACGAGCAGTACTTC. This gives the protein CASSIDRAPYEQYF.

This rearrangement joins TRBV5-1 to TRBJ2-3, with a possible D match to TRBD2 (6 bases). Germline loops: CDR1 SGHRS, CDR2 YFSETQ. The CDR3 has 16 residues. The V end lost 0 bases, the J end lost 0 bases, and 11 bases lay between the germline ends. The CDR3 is CASSLGGAGSTDTQYF. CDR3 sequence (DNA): TGCGCCAGCAGCTTGGGCGGGGCTGGAAGCACAGATACGCAGTATTTT.

CDR3 sequence (DNA): TGCGCCAGCAGGGGAGGTTTGAACACTGAAGCTTTCTTT. Encoded protein: CASRGGLNTEAFF. This chain links TRBV4-1 with TRBJ1-1, with unresolved D. V gave up 6 bases and J gave up 0 bases, with 8 bases separating them. This CDR3 is 13 amino acids long. The germline gives CDR1 MGHRA, CDR2 YSYEKL.

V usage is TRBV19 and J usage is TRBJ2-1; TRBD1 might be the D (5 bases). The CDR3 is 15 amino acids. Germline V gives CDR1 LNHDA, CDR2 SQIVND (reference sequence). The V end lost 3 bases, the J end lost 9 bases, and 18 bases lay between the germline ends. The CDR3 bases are TGTGCCAGTAGTATTTTTGCCGACCTGGGGCCTGAGCAGTTCTTC. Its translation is CASSIFADLGPEQFF.

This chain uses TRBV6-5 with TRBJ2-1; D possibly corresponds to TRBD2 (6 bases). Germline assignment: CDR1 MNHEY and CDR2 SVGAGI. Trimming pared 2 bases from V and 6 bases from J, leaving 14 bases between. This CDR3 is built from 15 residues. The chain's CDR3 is CASSYGWRAANEQFF. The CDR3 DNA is TGTGCCAGCAGTTACGGGTGGAGGGCGGCCAATGAGCAGTTCTTC.

CDR3 amino acids: CASGLRQGQETQYF. In DNA form, the CDR3 reads TGTGCTAGTGGTTTGCGCCAGGGACAAGAGACCCAGTACTTC. The rearrangement links TRBV12-5 to TRBJ2-5, with D perhaps TRBD1 (5 bases). The CDR3 is 14 residues long. The V and J ends lost 2 bases and 2 bases respectively, with 9 bases between them. Germline CDR1 reads LGHNT; CDR2 reads FRNRAP. Full variable domain (remainder filled in from reference TRBV12-5 and TRBJ2-5): DARVTQTPRHKVTEMGQEVTMRCQPILGHNTVFWYRQTMMQGLELLAYFRNRAPLDDSGMPKDRFSAEMPDATLATLKIQPSEPRDSAVYFCASGLRQGQETQYFGPGTRLLVL.